This TCR beta chain was recorded in a study of OX40 agonist ivuxolimab in advanced cancers. Study summary: Ivuxolimab doses were 0.01, 0.1, 0.3, 1.5, 3 or 10 mg/kg every 2 weeks. Partial responses occurred in Three dose-escalation patients, one with hepatocellular carcinoma and two with cutaneous melanoma. Participants, roughly 81% male, averaged roughly 60 years of age, ranging from about 20 to 80.

This CDR3 is 14 amino acids long. Germline V gene lookup returns CDR1 MNHEY and CDR2 SVGAGI. Losses at the gene ends were 5 bases for V and 8 bases for J; bases not matched to a gene: 7. Method: immunoSEQ multiplex PCR; TCRdb's copy keeps in-frame clones and lacks some. The table includes around 61,000 clones, approximately 82% detected once. The material was CD4+ or CD8+ T cells sorted from blood, obtained in a trial of the OX40 agonist ivuxolimab. V gene TRBV6-5 combines with J gene TRBJ2-4, with 9 nucleotides matching TRBD1. The origin of this receptor is an adult with an advanced solid tumor such as melanoma, head and neck, liver or kidney cancer. Here the CDR3 DNA reads TGTGCCAGCAGTCTACAGGGGGCGCGGGACATTCAGTACTTC. Translated: CASSLQGARDIQYF.